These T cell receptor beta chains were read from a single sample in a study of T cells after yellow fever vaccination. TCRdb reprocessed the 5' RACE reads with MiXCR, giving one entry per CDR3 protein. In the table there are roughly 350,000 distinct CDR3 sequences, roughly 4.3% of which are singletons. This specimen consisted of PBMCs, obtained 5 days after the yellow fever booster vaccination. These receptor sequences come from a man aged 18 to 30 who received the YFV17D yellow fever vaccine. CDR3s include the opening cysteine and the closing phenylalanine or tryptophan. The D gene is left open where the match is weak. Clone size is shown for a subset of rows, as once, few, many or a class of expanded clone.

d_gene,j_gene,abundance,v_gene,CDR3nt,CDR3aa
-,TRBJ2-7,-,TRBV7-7,TGTGCCAGCAGCTTAGGGGCGTCCGGGATCTACGAGCAGTACTTC,CASSLGASGIYEQYF
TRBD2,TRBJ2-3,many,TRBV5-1,TGCGCCAGCAGCTCCAGCTTCAGACTAGCGGGGGGCCCAAGCACAGATACGCAGTATTTT,CASSSSFRLAGGPSTDTQYF
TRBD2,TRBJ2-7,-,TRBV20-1,TGCAGTGCTCCCTTCTCCTGGCTAGCGGGGACTGTCGGCGAGCAGTACTTC,CSAPFSWLAGTVGEQYF
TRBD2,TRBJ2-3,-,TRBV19,TGTGCCAGTAGTACCGGGACTAGCGGGGGATCAGATACGCAGTATTTT,CASSTGTSGGSDTQYF
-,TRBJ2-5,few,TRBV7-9,TGTGCCAGCAGCGCACCGTGGACAACCGAAGAGACCCAGTACTTC,CASSAPWTTEETQYF
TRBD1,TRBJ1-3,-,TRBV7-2,TGTGCCAGCAGCCCACAGGGACAGGGGTTTGGTGGAAACACCATATATTTT,CASSPQGQGFGGNTIYF
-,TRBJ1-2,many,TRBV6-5,TGTGCCAGCAGTTACTCTCGGGGTTCTGAACATGGCTACACCTTC,CASSYSRGSEHGYTF
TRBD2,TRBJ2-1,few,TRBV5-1,TGCGCCAGCCGAGAAAGGCTAGCGGGTAATGAGCAGTTCTTC,CASRERLAGNEQFF
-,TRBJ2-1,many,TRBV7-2,TGTGCCAGCAGCCGGGATTTCTCCTACAATGAGCAGTTCTTC,CASSRDFSYNEQFF
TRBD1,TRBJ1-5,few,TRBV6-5,TGTGCCAGCAGTAAGACAGGGGGCGGTCAGCCCCAGCATTTT,CASSKTGGGQPQHF